This is a list of T cell receptor beta chains from one sample in a study of Graves' ophthalmopathy and Graves' hyperthyroidism. TCRdb re-analysed the multiplex PCR reads in MiXCR, keeping a single row per CDR3 protein. Here the sample spans around 520,000 distinct CDR3 sequences, about 35% being singletons. Source material: peripheral blood or thyroid tissue (not recorded which). Every receptor here comes from an adult man with Graves' hyperthyroidism. The CDR3 runs from the conserved cysteine through the conserved F or W. Each record gives: D gene, J gene, clone size, V gene, CDR3 DNA, CDR3 protein. The D gene is left open where the match is weak. Size values are once, few and many counts, or a class for expanded clones, and some rows have none.

D gene: .
J gene: TRBJ2-5
clone size: .
V gene: TRBV2
CDR3 DNA: TGTGCTAGACCGGGGACGGTCCAAGAGACCCAGTACTTC
CDR3 protein: CARPGTVQETQYF

D gene: TRBD1
J gene: TRBJ1-4
clone size: .
V gene: TRBV10-3
CDR3 DNA: TGTGCCATCAGTGGGACAGGACCTAATGAAAAACTGTTTTTT
CDR3 protein: CAISGTGPNEKLFF

D gene: TRBD1
J gene: TRBJ2-5
clone size: many
V gene: TRBV5-1
CDR3 DNA: TGCGCCAGCAGCTTGGGGGGACAGGGGGCCTTCGAGACCCAGTACTTC
CDR3 protein: CASSLGGQGAFETQYF

D gene: TRBD1
J gene: TRBJ2-7
clone size: .
V gene: TRBV20-1
CDR3 DNA: TGCAGTGCCGGGGGACAGGGAGCCTCCTACGAGCAGTACTTC
CDR3 protein: CSAGGQGASYEQYF

D gene: .
J gene: TRBJ1-2
clone size: many
V gene: TRBV7-9
CDR3 DNA: TGTGCCAGCGCAGGGAACTATGGCTACACCTTC
CDR3 protein: CASAGNYGYTF

D gene: .
J gene: TRBJ1-2
clone size: few
V gene: TRBV30
CDR3 DNA: TGTGCCTTATTAACAGGGAACTATGGCTACACCTTC
CDR3 protein: CALLTGNYGYTF

D gene: .
J gene: TRBJ2-5
clone size: .
V gene: TRBV20-1
CDR3 DNA: TGCAGTGCTAGGGACGCAAAGGAGACCCAGTACTTC
CDR3 protein: CSARDAKETQYF

D gene: .
J gene: TRBJ1-4
clone size: .
V gene: TRBV4-1
CDR3 DNA: TGCGCCAGCAGCCAAGATGCTGGGCAGAATTATAATGAAAAACTGTTTTTT
CDR3 protein: CASSQDAGQNYNEKLFF

D gene: TRBD1
J gene: TRBJ2-7
clone size: few
V gene: TRBV28
CDR3 DNA: TGTGCCAGCAGTGGGGGACAGGGTGTCTACGAGCAGTACTTC
CDR3 protein: CASSGGQGVYEQYF

D gene: .
J gene: TRBJ1-1
clone size: many
V gene: TRBV29-1
CDR3 DNA: TGCAGCGTCCGGCCGAGCGGCCAGAGGACTGAAGCTTTCTTT
CDR3 protein: CSVRPSGQRTEAFF

D gene: TRBD1
J gene: TRBJ1-2
clone size: many
V gene: TRBV12-3/TRBV12-4
CDR3 DNA: TGTGCCAGCAGGGCCGGGACAGGAGCTAACTATGGCTACACCTTC
CDR3 protein: CASRAGTGANYGYTF

D gene: .
J gene: TRBJ1-1
clone size: .
V gene: TRBV29-1
CDR3 DNA: TGCAGCGGAACGAGCCCGGTCTCTGAAGCTTTCTTT
CDR3 protein: CSGTSPVSEAFF

D gene: TRBD1
J gene: TRBJ1-6
clone size: few
V gene: TRBV27
CDR3 DNA: TGTGCCAGCAGTTTGACAGGGGGGGCGGCATCACCCCTCCACTTT
CDR3 protein: CASSLTGGAASPLHF

D gene: .
J gene: TRBJ1-2
clone size: many
V gene: TRBV3-1
CDR3 DNA: TGTGCCAGCAGCCAAGATACGAGTTCTTATGGCTACACCTTC
CDR3 protein: CASSQDTSSYGYTF

D gene: TRBD1
J gene: TRBJ1-5
clone size: once
V gene: TRBV19
CDR3 DNA: TGTGCCAGTAGTAAGGGGACAGGGGGTCAGCCCCAGCATTTT
CDR3 protein: CASSKGTGGQPQHF

D gene: .
J gene: TRBJ2-7
clone size: .
V gene: TRBV5-1
CDR3 DNA: TGCGCCAGCGCTTTACAGGTAGTGAATGAGCAGTACTTC
CDR3 protein: CASALQVVNEQYF

D gene: .
J gene: TRBJ1-5
clone size: few
V gene: TRBV6-1
CDR3 DNA: TGTGCCAGCAGTGATACGGGCAGCCCGACGAACAATCAGCCCCAGCATTTT
CDR3 protein: CASSDTGSPTNNQPQHF

D gene: .
J gene: TRBJ2-5
clone size: few
V gene: TRBV28
CDR3 DNA: TGTGCCAGCAGTTTCGATACAATTGGGACCCAGTACTTC
CDR3 protein: CASSFDTIGTQYF

D gene: .
J gene: TRBJ1-6
clone size: .
V gene: TRBV7-9
CDR3 DNA: TGTGCCAGCAGTCTGGCGGATCAGGGTAATTCACCCCTCCACTTT
CDR3 protein: CASSLADQGNSPLHF

D gene: .
J gene: TRBJ2-7
clone size: .
V gene: TRBV10-3
CDR3 DNA: TGTGCCATCAGTCCGGAAGCCTACGAGCAGAAGTACTTC
CDR3 protein: CAISPEAYEQKYF

D gene: TRBD1
J gene: TRBJ1-1
clone size: many
V gene: TRBV29-1
CDR3 DNA: TGCAGCGCTCCAATACAGGGGGCGGTGAACACTGAAGCTTTCTTT
CDR3 protein: CSAPIQGAVNTEAFF

D gene: TRBD1
J gene: TRBJ1-5
clone size: many
V gene: TRBV5-1
CDR3 DNA: TGCGCCAGCAGCTTAGGGGGGACAGGAGATCAGCCCCAGCATTTT
CDR3 protein: CASSLGGTGDQPQHF

D gene: .
J gene: TRBJ2-7
clone size: .
V gene: TRBV2
CDR3 DNA: TGTGCCAGCAGCCAATTCTCAGGGGCCGAGCAGTACTTC
CDR3 protein: CASSQFSGAEQYF

D gene: TRBD1
J gene: TRBJ1-1
clone size: .
V gene: TRBV11-2
CDR3 DNA: TGTGCCAGCAGCTTAGATTTGGGGGACAGAAGCATGAACACTGAAGCTTTCTTT
CDR3 protein: CASSLDLGDRSMNTEAFF

D gene: .
J gene: TRBJ2-3
clone size: once
V gene: TRBV29-1
CDR3 DNA: TGCAGCTTCGAAGGGGGGAGCACAGATACGCAGTATTTT
CDR3 protein: CSFEGGSTDTQYF

D gene: TRBD2
J gene: TRBJ2-7
clone size: .
V gene: TRBV24-1
CDR3 DNA: TGTGCCACCAGTGACCCCCGGACTAGCGGGAGGTCCTACGAGCAGTACTTC
CDR3 protein: CATSDPRTSGRSYEQYF

D gene: TRBD2
J gene: TRBJ2-7
clone size: .
V gene: TRBV7-9
CDR3 DNA: TGTGCCAGCAGCTTAGGAGCGGGGGCGGGAGACGAGAAGCAGTACTTC
CDR3 protein: CASSLGAGAGDEKQYF

D gene: TRBD1
J gene: TRBJ2-7
clone size: .
V gene: TRBV29-1
CDR3 DNA: TGCAGCGTTTCGGACAGGGGGGACTACGAGCAGTACTTC
CDR3 protein: CSVSDRGDYEQYF

D gene: .
J gene: TRBJ2-2
clone size: many
V gene: TRBV7-9
CDR3 DNA: TGTGCCAGCAGCTTAGACGGTGAACGGTGGAACACCGGGGAGCTGTTTTTT
CDR3 protein: CASSLDGERWNTGELFF

D gene: .
J gene: TRBJ2-5
clone size: .
V gene: TRBV7-2
CDR3 DNA: TGTGCCAGCAGCCAGGAAGGGGGAGGGCTTGAGACCCAGTACTTC
CDR3 protein: CASSQEGGGLETQYF

D gene: TRBD1
J gene: TRBJ1-2
clone size: many
V gene: TRBV12-3/TRBV12-4
CDR3 DNA: TGTGCCAGCATGCAGGGGGCGTCGAGCGGCTACACCTTC
CDR3 protein: CASMQGASSGYTF

D gene: .
J gene: TRBJ1-2
clone size: .
V gene: TRBV6-1
CDR3 DNA: TGTGCCAGCAGTGGGTGGCAGGGCTATGGCTACACCTTC
CDR3 protein: CASSGWQGYGYTF

D gene: .
J gene: TRBJ2-1
clone size: .
V gene: TRBV6-5
CDR3 DNA: TGTGCCAGCAGTTACACGTCTACTAATGAGCAGTTCTTC
CDR3 protein: CASSYTSTNEQFF

D gene: .
J gene: TRBJ2-7
clone size: many
V gene: TRBV29-1
CDR3 DNA: TGCAGCGTTGTGACGGGCTACGAGCAGTACTTC
CDR3 protein: CSVVTGYEQYF

D gene: .
J gene: TRBJ1-4
clone size: .
V gene: TRBV7-9
CDR3 DNA: TGTGCCATTTTAGCGGGAGCACTAAAACTGTTTTTT
CDR3 protein: CAILAGALKLFF

D gene: .
J gene: TRBJ2-5
clone size: few
V gene: TRBV4-1
CDR3 DNA: TGCGCCAGCAGCCATACATGGGTACTGAGGGAGACCCAGTACTTC
CDR3 protein: CASSHTWVLRETQYF

D gene: .
J gene: TRBJ1-4
clone size: .
V gene: TRBV29-1
CDR3 DNA: TGCAGCGTTGAAGAGGGCGGGGGTAATTTT
CDR3 protein: CSVEEGGGNF

D gene: TRBD2
J gene: TRBJ2-5
clone size: .
V gene: TRBV5-4
CDR3 DNA: TGTGCCAGCAGCCCTACGACTAGCGGGAGGGCAGAGACCCAGTACTTC
CDR3 protein: CASSPTTSGRAETQYF

D gene: .
J gene: TRBJ2-3
clone size: few
V gene: TRBV10-3
CDR3 DNA: TGTGCCATCAGTGAGTCGGCGGGTCACACAGATACGCAGTATTTT
CDR3 protein: CAISESAGHTDTQYF

D gene: TRBD2
J gene: TRBJ2-3
clone size: few
V gene: TRBV25-1
CDR3 DNA: TGTGCCAGCAGCCCTGGGACTAGCGGGAGTTCAGATACGCAGTATTTT
CDR3 protein: CASSPGTSGSSDTQYF

D gene: .
J gene: TRBJ1-2
clone size: .
V gene: TRBV7-9
CDR3 DNA: TGTGCCAGCAGCTCGGACGGACAATATGGCTACACCTTC
CDR3 protein: CASSSDGQYGYTF

D gene: .
J gene: TRBJ1-1
clone size: many
V gene: TRBV9
CDR3 DNA: TGTGCCGGACCCTCGGCAGCCTATATGAACACTGAAGCTTTCTTT
CDR3 protein: CAGPSAAYMNTEAFF

D gene: TRBD1
J gene: TRBJ2-7
clone size: .
V gene: TRBV7-9
CDR3 DNA: TGTGCCAGCAGCCTTCGACAGGGCGTGGGCAACGAGCAGTACTTC
CDR3 protein: CASSLRQGVGNEQYF

D gene: TRBD2
J gene: TRBJ2-1
clone size: .
V gene: TRBV20-1
CDR3 DNA: TGCAGTGCCGCCGAACTAGCGGGAGGGAGCAATGAGCAGTTCTTC
CDR3 protein: CSAAELAGGSNEQFF

D gene: .
J gene: TRBJ1-1
clone size: many
V gene: TRBV5-1
CDR3 DNA: TGCGCCAGCAGCTTACCTAAAGGGATCGGTAATGAAGCTTTCTTT
CDR3 protein: CASSLPKGIGNEAFF

D gene: .
J gene: TRBJ1-6
clone size: many
V gene: TRBV11-2
CDR3 DNA: TGTGCCAGCAGCCTCGCCGTTGGAATCGAAAGGCGGCCCCTCCACTTT
CDR3 protein: CASSLAVGIERRPLHF

D gene: TRBD1
J gene: TRBJ1-1
clone size: .
V gene: TRBV29-1
CDR3 DNA: TGCAGTGCGGGACAGCGCGATCACACTGAAGCTTTCTTT
CDR3 protein: CSAGQRDHTEAFF

D gene: .
J gene: TRBJ1-2
clone size: many
V gene: TRBV25-1
CDR3 DNA: TGTGCCAGCAGTGACTCGACCGGGATGTTCTATGGCTACACCTTC
CDR3 protein: CASSDSTGMFYGYTF

D gene: .
J gene: TRBJ1-2
clone size: few
V gene: TRBV7-8
CDR3 DNA: TGTGCCAGCAGCCGCCTCCTACCCGCCGCGACAGCAACTAACTATGGCTACACCTTC
CDR3 protein: CASSRLLPAATATNYGYTF

D gene: TRBD2
J gene: TRBJ2-7
clone size: few
V gene: TRBV27
CDR3 DNA: TGTGCCAGTGGGACTAGCGGGGCCTACGAGCAGTACTTC
CDR3 protein: CASGTSGAYEQYF

D gene: TRBD1
J gene: TRBJ1-6
clone size: few
V gene: TRBV2
CDR3 DNA: TGTGCCAGCAGTGAACTCTGGGGGACAGATAATTCACCCCTCCACTTT
CDR3 protein: CASSELWGTDNSPLHF

D gene: TRBD1
J gene: TRBJ1-2
clone size: many
V gene: TRBV6-6
CDR3 DNA: TGTGCCAGCAGAGCGACAGGGGGCGGGTACTATGGCTACACCTTC
CDR3 protein: CASRATGGGYYGYTF

D gene: TRBD1
J gene: TRBJ2-7
clone size: many
V gene: TRBV7-8
CDR3 DNA: TGTGCCAGCAGCTTGGACAGGATGTCCTACGAGCAGTACTTC
CDR3 protein: CASSLDRMSYEQYF

D gene: .
J gene: TRBJ2-7
clone size: .
V gene: TRBV7-9
CDR3 DNA: TGTGCCAGCAGCTTATATGGCAGCACCTACGAGCAGTACTTC
CDR3 protein: CASSLYGSTYEQYF